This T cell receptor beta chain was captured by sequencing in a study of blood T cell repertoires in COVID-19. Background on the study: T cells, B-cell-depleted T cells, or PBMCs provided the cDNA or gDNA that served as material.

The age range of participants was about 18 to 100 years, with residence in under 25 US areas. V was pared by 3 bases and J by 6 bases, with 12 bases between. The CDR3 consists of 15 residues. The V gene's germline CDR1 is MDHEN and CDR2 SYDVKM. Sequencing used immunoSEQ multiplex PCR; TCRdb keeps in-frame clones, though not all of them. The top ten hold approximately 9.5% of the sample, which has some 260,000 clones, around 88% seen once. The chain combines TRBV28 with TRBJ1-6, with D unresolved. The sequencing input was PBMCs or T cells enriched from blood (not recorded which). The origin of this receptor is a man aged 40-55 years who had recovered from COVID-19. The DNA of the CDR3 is TGTGCCAGCAGTTTCCGGGGTGCGAGTAATTCACCCCTCCACTTT. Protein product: CASSFRGASNSPLHF.